This T cell receptor beta chain came from a study of radiation and T cells in renal cell carcinoma. Across the study: Nephrectomy followed 15 Gy stereotactic body radiation by 4 weeks. Study-wide points: Without pretreatment biopsies, baseline tumor clonotype presence was undetermined.

Of note for this clone: Antigen: not known.

Germline-derived CDR1 and CDR2 are SGHAT and FQNNGV. V was trimmed by 2 bases and J by 4 bases, leaving 8 bases between them. The length of the CDR3 is 14 residues. Some clones are missing from TCRdb's copy, which holds only in-frame ones; the method was immunoSEQ multiplex PCR. This table has about 65,000 clones, roughly 72% appearing once. Specified time point: blood 2 weeks post-SBRT. The treatment here: 15 Gy SBRT to primary tumor, nephrectomy 4 weeks later. Radiation-treated patients gave blood at baseline, week 2 and week 4. This receptor was identified in a man between 60 and 75 years old with renal cell carcinoma. The specimen comprised blood, sampled from a patient whose treatment included radiotherapy and nephrectomy. The rearrangement joins TRBV11-2 to TRBJ2-2; D gene unclear. Here the CDR3 DNA reads TGTGCCAGCAGCTTATTAGGGTCCACCGGGGAGCTGTTTTTT. Protein sequence: CASSLLGSTGELFF. Drawing the rest from reference TRBV11-2 and TRBJ2-2, the complete variable domain is EAGVAQSPRYKIIEKRQSVAFWCNPISGHATLYWYQQILGQGPKLLIQFQNNGVVDDSQLPKDRFSAERLKGVDSTLKIQPAKLEDSAVYLCASSLLGSTGELFFGEGSRLTVL.